This passage covers 10 T cell receptor beta chains from one sample sequenced in a study of T cell repertoires in cytomegalovirus infection. The antigens these receptors bind are not known. TCRdb reprocessed the reads via MiXCR and lists one record per CDR3 protein. The sample has fewer than 900,000 distinct CDR3 sequences, roughly 28% seen once. Sequences were derived from cultured CD8+ T cells from PBMCs, sampled from culture after CMV antigen stimulation. The origin of the receptors is a human donor in good health (CMV status not recorded). Some clones in this sample may be carry-over from other donors' samples.

The chain joins TRBV27 to TRBJ2-7, with a possible D match to TRBD2 (5 bases). V lost 2 bases to trimming and J lost 6 bases, with 14 bases between them. The CDR3 consists of 14 residues. Germline V lookup: CDR1 MNHEY, CDR2 SMNVEV (reference sequence). The CDR3 region is CASSLRGSLTEQYV. The CDR3 region has the DNA TGTGCCAGCAGTTTACGGGGATCCTTGACCGAGCAGTACGTC.

This clonotype has a count of ten or more. The chain employs TRBV19 and TRBJ2-1, with 9 bases aligning to TRBD2. CDR1 LNHDA and CDR2 SQIVND come from the germline V gene (reference sequence). This CDR3 is 17 amino acids long. With V trimmed by 0 bases and J by 8 bases, 11 bases remained unmatched. The CDR3 reads CASSIDPGAGGTDEQFF. The CDR3 DNA reads TGTGCCAGTAGTATAGATCCGGGAGCGGGGGGCACTGATGAGCAGTTCTTC.

The table lists this clonotype with many counts. V usage is TRBV7-6 and J usage is TRBJ2-1; TRBD2 agrees at 9 bases. J gave up 6 bases and V 5 bases, and 11 bases lay outside the gene matches. The germline gives CDR1 SGHVS, CDR2 FNYEAQ. This CDR3 is 16 amino acids long. Here the CDR3 DNA reads TGTGCCAGCAGCCGCGCAAGTGCGGGGGGGGGCAATGAGCAGTTCTTC. The encoded protein is CASSRASAGGGNEQFF.

The chain employs TRBV10-3 and TRBJ1-1, with 9 bases that match TRBD1. Germline assignment: CDR1 ENHRY and CDR2 SYGVKD. With V trimmed by 4 bases and J by 0 bases, 15 bases remained unmatched. This CDR3 has 19 amino acids. CDR3 nucleotide sequence: TGTGCCATCAGTGCTACTTTTTGGGGACAGGGCCCCATGAACACTGAAGCTTTCTTT. Its translation: CAISATFWGQGPMNTEAFF.

This clonotype has just a few counts. CDR3 protein: CASSSDAEREQGPDTQYF. The CDR3 DNA reads TGTGCCAGCAGCTCAGACGCGGAGAGAGAACAGGGTCCAGATACGCAGTATTTT. This chain links TRBV11-3 with TRBJ2-3; a weak D match, TRBD1 (6 bases). The V gene lost 4 bases and the J gene lost 4 bases, with 24 bases spanning the gap. The germline gives CDR1 SGHNT, CDR2 YENEEA. CDR3 length equals 18 residues.

This chain joins TRBV4-1 and TRBJ1-4; perhaps TRBD1 as D (5 bases). Germline V gene data show CDR1 as MGHRA and CDR2 as YSYEKL. The CDR3 runs to 16 residues. With 4 bases removed from V and 6 bases from J, the gap between germline ends came to 18 bases. The CDR3 protein is CASSPHYGGEDEKLFF. The DNA of the CDR3 is TGCGCCAGCAGCCCCCACTATGGAGGGGAAGATGAAAAACTGTTTTTT.

Ten or more counts support this clonotype. This sequence joins TRBV7-2 and TRBJ2-1; the D is unclear. In germline, CDR1 is SGHTA, CDR2 FQGNSA. V was cut by 3 bases and J by 10 bases, with 13 bases left in between. CDR3 length equals 13 residues. CDR3 sequence: CASSFTDRPEQFF. For the CDR3, the DNA is TGTGCCAGCAGCTTCACGGACCGCCCCGAGCAGTTCTTC.

The table lists this clonotype with a few counts. The rearrangement links TRBV20-1 to TRBJ2-7, with TRBD2 matching 11 bases. The CDR3 extends over 15 amino acids. Germline V lookup: CDR1 DFQATT, CDR2 SNEGSKA (reference sequence). J was trimmed by 0 bases and V by 5 bases; bases with no gene match: 6. The CDR3 protein is CSAHKGTSGSYEQYF. CDR3 nucleotides: TGCAGTGCTCACAAAGGGACTAGCGGCTCCTACGAGCAGTACTTC.

In this sample, this clonotype turned up many times. The chain carries TRBV7-6 and TRBJ2-3, with D maybe TRBD1 (7 bases). There are 16 residues in the CDR3. The germline gives CDR1 SGHVS, CDR2 FNYEAQ. Trimming removed 1 base at V and 4 bases at J, with 15 bases between. The CDR3 loop reads CASSLGFTGEADTQYF. In nucleotides, the CDR3 is TGTGCCAGCAGCTTAGGGTTCACAGGGGAGGCAGATACGCAGTATTTT.

This clonotype was detected only a few times. This rearrangement joins TRBV12-3 or TRBV12-4 to TRBJ2-1, with TRBD1 matching over 10 bases. J gave up 8 bases and V 3 bases, and 7 bases lay outside the gene matches. The CDR3 extends over 15 amino acids. DNA for the CDR3: TGTGCCAGCAGTTTTGGACAGGGGGTTTGGGATGAGCAGTTCTTC. Translation gives CASSFGQGVWDEQFF.